This T cell receptor (beta chain) emerged from a study of blood T cell repertoires in COVID-19. Study-wide background: There were acute and convalescent COVID-19 samples, and they came from the United States, Italy and Spain. PBMCs, B-cell-depleted T cells, or T cells provided the cDNA or gDNA that made up the material.

TCRdb's table, derived via immunoSEQ multiplex PCR, lists solely in-frame clones and lacks some. The table shows some 100,000 clones, with about three quarters occurring only once. In its sample, this clone was seen a few times. The CDR3 runs to 15 residues. Germline values: CDR1 MDHEN, CDR2 SYDVKM. Trimming removed 4 bases at V and 1 base at J, with 10 bases between. The receptor comes from a man aged 70-80 years with acute or convalescent COVID-19. V gene TRBV28 combines with J gene TRBJ1-4; D perhaps matches TRBD1 (6 bases). The specimen was peripheral blood. This CDR3 is CASSSRQETNEKLFF. CDR3 bases: TGTGCCAGCAGTTCTCGACAGGAAACTAATGAAAAACTGTTTTTT.